These T cell receptor beta chains were read from a single sample in a study of blood T cell repertoires in COVID-19. Sequencing used immunoSEQ multiplex PCR; TCRdb keeps in-frame clones, though not all of them. This repertoire shows almost 200,000 clones, 80% to 90% found once; its top ten account for 0.78%. The material sequenced was peripheral blood. The source is a woman in her 70s with acute or convalescent COVID-19. CDR3s include the opening cysteine and the closing phenylalanine or tryptophan. The order of the fields is J gene, clone size, D gene, V gene, CDR3 protein, CDR3 DNA. D genes are given only for firm matches. A clone size is listed for some rows: how often the clone was seen (once, few, many), or a class if it is expanded.

j_call: TRBJ1-5; clone_size: .; d_call: .; v_call: TRBV6-1; cdr3_aa: CASSEAPQGNQPQHF; cdr3_nt: TGTGCCAGCAGTGAAGCGCCACAGGGAAATCAGCCCCAGCATTTT
j_call: TRBJ1-4; clone_size: .; d_call: .; v_call: TRBV6-1; cdr3_aa: CASSGGPQGFGEKLFF; cdr3_nt: TGTGCCAGCAGTGGGGGGCCTCAGGGGTTCGGAGAAAAACTGTTTTTT
j_call: TRBJ1-3; clone_size: .; d_call: .; v_call: TRBV10-1; cdr3_aa: CASSESGITDTIYF; cdr3_nt: TGCGCCAGCAGTGAGTCTGGTATTACGGACACCATATATTTT
j_call: TRBJ1-5; clone_size: few; d_call: .; v_call: TRBV4-2; cdr3_aa: CASSQTGGSASNQPQHF; cdr3_nt: TGTGCCAGCAGCCAGACGGGTGGTTCGGCCAGCAATCAGCCCCAGCATTTT
j_call: TRBJ1-5; clone_size: .; d_call: TRBD1; v_call: TRBV4-2; cdr3_aa: CASSQGPGGHQPQHF; cdr3_nt: TGTGCCAGCAGCCAAGGGCCAGGGGGCCATCAGCCCCAGCATTTT
j_call: TRBJ1-2; clone_size: .; d_call: TRBD1; v_call: TRBV18; cdr3_aa: CASSPPTGRYGYTF; cdr3_nt: TGTGCCAGCTCACCACCGACAGGGCGGTATGGCTACACCTTC
j_call: TRBJ2-3; clone_size: .; d_call: TRBD2; v_call: TRBV19; cdr3_aa: CASSLQGLAGAPDTQYF; cdr3_nt: TGTGCCAGTAGTCTCCAGGGACTAGCAGGGGCGCCAGATACGCAGTATTTT
j_call: TRBJ2-1; clone_size: .; d_call: TRBD2; v_call: TRBV7-2; cdr3_aa: CASSPPGLDGNEQFF; cdr3_nt: TGTGCCAGCAGCCCGCCGGGACTAGACGGGAATGAGCAGTTCTTC
j_call: TRBJ1-5; clone_size: once; d_call: .; v_call: TRBV12-3/TRBV12-4; cdr3_aa: CASSAGQNQPQHF; cdr3_nt: TGTGCCAGCAGCGCAGGGCAGAATCAGCCCCAGCATTTT
j_call: TRBJ2-5; clone_size: .; d_call: .; v_call: TRBV7-8; cdr3_aa: CASSLDRQTQETQYF; cdr3_nt: TGTGCCAGCAGCTTAGATAGACAGACACAAGAGACCCAGTACTTC
j_call: TRBJ2-1; clone_size: .; d_call: TRBD2; v_call: TRBV20-1; cdr3_aa: CSASLLAGGGEQFF; cdr3_nt: TGCAGTGCTAGTCTACTAGCGGGAGGTGGTGAGCAGTTCTTC
j_call: TRBJ1-4; clone_size: .; d_call: TRBD1; v_call: TRBV5-5; cdr3_aa: CASSSNTGGTNEKLFF; cdr3_nt: TGTGCCAGCAGCTCTAACACAGGGGGAACTAATGAAAAACTGTTTTTT
j_call: TRBJ1-4; clone_size: .; d_call: TRBD1; v_call: TRBV3-1/TRBV3-2; cdr3_aa: CARLDGQGNGEKLFF; cdr3_nt: TGTGCCAGGTTAGATGGACAGGGGAATGGTGAAAAACTGTTTTTT
j_call: TRBJ2-1; clone_size: .; d_call: TRBD2; v_call: TRBV2; cdr3_aa: CAGTTSGGDNEQFF; cdr3_nt: TGTGCCGGGACGACTAGCGGGGGGGACAATGAGCAGTTCTTC
j_call: TRBJ1-1; clone_size: .; d_call: .; v_call: TRBV3-1/TRBV3-2; cdr3_aa: CASSQTAVNTEAFF; cdr3_nt: TGTGCCAGCAGCCAAACAGCGGTGAACACTGAAGCTTTCTTT
j_call: TRBJ1-2; clone_size: .; d_call: TRBD1; v_call: TRBV3-1/TRBV3-2; cdr3_aa: CASSPGQGISNYGYTF; cdr3_nt: TGTGCCAGCAGCCCTGGACAGGGCATCTCTAACTATGGCTACACCTTC
j_call: TRBJ1-6; clone_size: .; d_call: .; v_call: TRBV18; cdr3_aa: CASSPAGFYSNSPLHF; cdr3_nt: TGTGCCAGCTCACCAGCAGGTTTCTACAGTAATTCACCCCTCCACTTT
j_call: TRBJ1-1; clone_size: .; d_call: .; v_call: TRBV5-6; cdr3_aa: CASSPPGDLNTEAFF; cdr3_nt: TGTGCCAGCAGCCCGCCGGGGGATTTGAACACTGAAGCTTTCTTT
j_call: TRBJ2-3; clone_size: once; d_call: TRBD2; v_call: TRBV7-9; cdr3_aa: CASSLASGSIVTDTQYF; cdr3_nt: TGTGCCAGCAGCTTAGCCAGCGGGAGTATAGTCACAGATACGCAGTATTTT
j_call: TRBJ2-7; clone_size: .; d_call: TRBD2; v_call: TRBV2; cdr3_aa: CASSVEREAYEQYF; cdr3_nt: TGTGCCAGCAGTGTGGAGCGGGAGGCCTACGAGCAGTACTTC
j_call: TRBJ1-5; clone_size: few; d_call: TRBD1; v_call: TRBV24-1; cdr3_aa: CATSDGGTGVQPQHF; cdr3_nt: TGTGCCACCAGTGATGGCGGGACAGGAGTTCAGCCCCAGCATTTT
j_call: TRBJ2-1; clone_size: .; d_call: TRBD2; v_call: TRBV9; cdr3_aa: CASSTILAGKNEQFF; cdr3_nt: TGTGCCAGCAGCACGATACTAGCGGGAAAGAATGAGCAGTTCTTC
j_call: TRBJ2-5; clone_size: .; d_call: .; v_call: TRBV10-1; cdr3_aa: CASSETGQKETQYF; cdr3_nt: TGCGCCAGCAGTGAGACAGGCCAAAAAGAGACCCAGTACTTC
j_call: TRBJ1-1; clone_size: .; d_call: .; v_call: TRBV20-1; cdr3_aa: CSAKGFVEAFF; cdr3_nt: TGCAGTGCTAAGGGGTTCGTTGAAGCTTTCTTT
j_call: TRBJ2-7; clone_size: .; d_call: .; v_call: TRBV18; cdr3_aa: CASSRMGETYEQYF; cdr3_nt: TGTGCCAGCTCCCGAATGGGAGAAACCTACGAGCAGTACTTC
j_call: TRBJ2-1; clone_size: .; d_call: TRBD1; v_call: TRBV2; cdr3_aa: CASSEGQTNEQFF; cdr3_nt: TGTGCCAGCAGTGAGGGACAGACCAATGAGCAGTTCTTC
j_call: TRBJ1-2; clone_size: .; d_call: .; v_call: TRBV28; cdr3_aa: CATARGSRGYTF; cdr3_nt: TGTGCCACCGCCAGAGGGAGCCGTGGCTACACCTTC
j_call: TRBJ2-7; clone_size: .; d_call: .; v_call: TRBV12-5; cdr3_aa: CASGSSTATYEQYF; cdr3_nt: TGTGCTAGTGGTTCTTCGACAGCTACCTACGAGCAGTACTTC
j_call: TRBJ2-7; clone_size: few; d_call: .; v_call: TRBV5-4; cdr3_aa: CASSYSVSYEQYF; cdr3_nt: TGTGCCAGCAGTTATAGTGTATCCTACGAGCAGTACTTC
j_call: TRBJ1-2; clone_size: .; d_call: .; v_call: TRBV3-1/TRBV3-2; cdr3_aa: CASSHSDKTGGYTF; cdr3_nt: TGTGCCAGCAGCCATTCGGACAAAACTGGGGGCTACACCTTC
j_call: TRBJ2-5; clone_size: .; d_call: .; v_call: TRBV29-1; cdr3_aa: CSVDVDFQETQYF; cdr3_nt: TGCAGCGTTGATGTGGACTTCCAAGAGACCCAGTACTTC
j_call: TRBJ1-3; clone_size: .; d_call: TRBD1; v_call: TRBV5-1; cdr3_aa: CASSLGQGSSGNTIYF; cdr3_nt: TGCGCCAGCAGCTTGGGACAGGGGAGCTCTGGAAACACCATATATTTT
j_call: TRBJ1-1; clone_size: .; d_call: TRBD1; v_call: TRBV11-2; cdr3_aa: CASSLLLTGEAFF; cdr3_nt: TGTGCCAGCAGCTTACTTTTGACAGGGGAAGCTTTCTTT
j_call: TRBJ1-3; clone_size: .; d_call: TRBD1; v_call: TRBV7-2; cdr3_aa: CASSLTGTAKSGNTIYF; cdr3_nt: TGTGCCAGCAGCTTAACCGGGACAGCAAAGTCTGGAAACACCATATATTTT
j_call: TRBJ2-7; clone_size: .; d_call: TRBD1; v_call: TRBV3-1/TRBV3-2; cdr3_aa: CASSQERDRVLRWSYEQYF; cdr3_nt: TGTGCCAGCAGCCAAGAGCGGGACAGGGTTTTAAGATGGTCCTACGAGCAGTACTTC
j_call: TRBJ2-7; clone_size: .; d_call: .; v_call: TRBV18; cdr3_aa: CASSPNYGGNEQYF; cdr3_nt: TGTGCCAGCTCACCGAACTATGGGGGGAACGAGCAGTACTTC
j_call: TRBJ1-1; clone_size: .; d_call: .; v_call: TRBV5-1; cdr3_aa: CASSLAGVTEAFF; cdr3_nt: TGCGCCAGCAGCTTGGCAGGGGTTACAGAAGCTTTCTTT
j_call: TRBJ2-5; clone_size: .; d_call: .; v_call: TRBV5-4; cdr3_aa: CASSFGQGQETQYF; cdr3_nt: TGTGCCAGCAGCTTTGGTCAGGGGCAAGAGACCCAGTACTTC
j_call: TRBJ1-2; clone_size: few; d_call: TRBD1; v_call: TRBV3-1/TRBV3-2; cdr3_aa: CASSARDRDVSGYTF; cdr3_nt: TGTGCCAGCAGCGCCCGGGACAGGGACGTGAGTGGCTACACCTTC
j_call: TRBJ2-2; clone_size: .; d_call: TRBD2; v_call: TRBV27; cdr3_aa: CASSLLAGASTGELFF; cdr3_nt: TGTGCCAGCAGTTTATTAGCGGGGGCGAGCACCGGGGAGCTGTTTTTT